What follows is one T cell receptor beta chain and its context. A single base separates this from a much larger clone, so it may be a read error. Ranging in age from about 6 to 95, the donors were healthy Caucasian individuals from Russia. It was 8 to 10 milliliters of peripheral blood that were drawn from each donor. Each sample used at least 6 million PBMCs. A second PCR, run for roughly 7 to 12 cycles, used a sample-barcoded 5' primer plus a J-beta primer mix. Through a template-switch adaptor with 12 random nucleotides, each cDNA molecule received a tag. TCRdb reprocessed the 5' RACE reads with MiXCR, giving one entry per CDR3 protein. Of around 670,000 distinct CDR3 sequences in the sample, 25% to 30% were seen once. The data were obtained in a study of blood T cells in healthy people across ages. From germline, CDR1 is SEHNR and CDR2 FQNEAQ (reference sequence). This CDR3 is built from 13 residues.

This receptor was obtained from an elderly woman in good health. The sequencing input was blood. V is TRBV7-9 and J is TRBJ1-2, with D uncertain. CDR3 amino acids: CSSSLSGNYGYTF. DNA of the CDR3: TGTTCCAGCAGCTTATCCGGAAACTATGGCTACACCTTC.